The TCR beta chain under discussion was sequenced for a study of T-cell reconstitution after alpha-beta-depleted transplantation in children. Trimming pared 4 bases from V and 4 bases from J, leaving 15 bases between. CDR3 size: 15 residues. CDR1 and CDR2 from the germline V gene are SGHDT and YYEEEE. The authors prepared the TCRbeta library with unique molecular identifiers. In TCRdb, the PCR reads were re-called with MiXCR into one record per CDR3 protein. The data contain 120,000 to 150,000 distinct CDR3 sequences, about 9% of them singletons. The TCR comes from a female patient between 2 and 15 years old who had a stem cell transplant for congenital amegakaryocytic thrombocytopenia, so the T cells may come from the graft donor. The chain employs TRBV5-6 and TRBJ2-1, with D tentatively TRBD1 or TRBD2 (5 bases each). Sequences were derived from PBMCs, mostly from graft donor cells, sampled 180 days after TCRalphabeta/CD19-depleted stem cell transplant. CDR3: CASSGPWDVYNEQFF. The CDR3 bases are TGTGCCAGCAGCGGCCCCTGGGACGTTTACAATGAGCAGTTCTTC.